The 32 T cell receptor beta chains below come from one sample, sequenced in a study of blood T cells in healthy people across ages. PCR was performed a second time for roughly 6 to 12 cycles using a sample-barcoded 5' primer and a J-beta primer mix. MiXCR was run by TCRdb on the 5' RACE reads, yielding one entry per CDR3 protein. The sample shows about 700,000 distinct CDR3 sequences, approximately 30% of them seen only once. The sample was blood. These receptors all come from an elderly woman in good health.

This clonotype has ten or more counts. This chain connects TRBV7-2 to TRBJ2-3, with D tentatively TRBD2 (7 bases). The V and J ends lost 5 bases and 1 base respectively, with 19 bases between them. Germline V lookup: CDR1 SGHTA, CDR2 FQGNSA. This CDR3 has 17 residues. The CDR3 loop reads CASSPLGAGARTDTQYF. The DNA for the CDR3 is TGTGCCAGCAGCCCCCTTGGGGCGGGGGCCCGCACAGATACGCAGTATTTT.

This clonotype has just a few counts. A much more abundant neighbour one base away suggests this may be a read error. This chain joins TRBV20-1 and TRBJ2-1; a weak D match, TRBD2 (6 bases). The length of the CDR3 is 18 residues. The germline V gene encodes CDR1 DFQATT and CDR2 SNEGSKA (reference sequence). Trimming stripped 1 base from V and 5 bases from J, with 24 bases between. Here the CDR3 reads CSARGPRSTAGLHNEQFF. The CDR3 bases are TGCAGTGCTAGAGGTCCCCGATCCACTGCGGGGTTACACAATGAGCAGTTCTTC.

As to this clonotype: One junction end does not reproduce the germline sequence, and a read error may be involved. The chain is built from TRBV7-2 and TRBJ2-3, with D unresolved. The CDR3 runs to 12 residues. The germline V gene encodes CDR1 SGHTA and CDR2 FQGNSA. For the CDR3, the DNA is TGTGCCAGCAGCCGCGTCACAGATATGCAGTATTTT. Protein product: CASSRVTDMQYF. The full variable domain, in which reference TRBV7-2 and TRBJ2-3 provide the parts outside the CDR3, is GAGVSQSPSNKVTEKGKDVELRCDPISGHTALYWYRQSLGQGLEFLIYFQGNSAPDKSGLPSDRFSAERTGGSVSTLTIQRTQQEDSAVYLCASSRVTDMQYFGPGTRLTVL.

Details on this clonotype: Compared with germline, one end of the junction differs, possibly owing to a read error. This chain uses TRBV6-1 with TRBJ2-3; 8 bases fit TRBD1. Looked up from germline, CDR1 is MNHNS and CDR2 is SASEGT. The CDR3 runs 15 residues. This CDR3 is CASIWTGIGTDTRYF. The DNA of the CDR3 is TGTGCCAGTATTTGGACAGGGATCGGCACAGATACGCGGTATTTT.

The rearrangement links TRBV6-2 or TRBV6-3 to TRBJ1-2; weak D call: TRBD1 (6 bases). The CDR3 sequence is 15 residues long. Germline values: CDR1 MNHEY, CDR2 SVGEGT. The V end lost 4 bases, the J end lost 4 bases, and 16 bases lay between the germline ends. CDR3 DNA: TGTGCCAGCAGTTCCTGGACAGCGGGAGCCTATGGCTACACCTTC. As protein: CASSSWTAGAYGYTF.

There are many counts of this clonotype. The chain couples TRBV7-2 to TRBJ1-2, with D perhaps matching TRBD1 (5 bases). The CDR3 extends over 16 amino acids. The V end was cut by 3 bases, the J end by 1 base, with 15 bases between. Germline V gene lookup returns CDR1 SGHTA and CDR2 FQGNSA. CDR3 sequence: CASSFPAQARNYGYTF. CDR3 DNA: TGTGCCAGCAGCTTCCCGGCACAGGCTCGTAACTATGGCTACACCTTC.

In this sample, this clonotype turned up once. Germline and junction disagree at one end, which may indicate a read error. The chain is built from TRBV6-1 and TRBJ2-2, with 11 bases lining up with TRBD2. Looked up from germline, CDR1 is MNHNS and CDR2 is SASEGT. This CDR3 comprises 15 residues. DNA for the CDR3: TGTGCCAGCAGTGGCGCTAGCGGGGGGACCGGGGAGCGGTTTTTT. Translating gives CASSGASGGTGERFF.

This clonotype was counted a few times. V is TRBV12-3 or TRBV12-4 and J is TRBJ1-5; TRBD1 aligns across 10 bases. After removal of 1 base from V and 6 bases from J, the junction contained 3 bases not matched to a gene. The CDR3 has 15 residues. CDR3 sequence: CASSLGQGAFQPQHF. The DNA for the CDR3 is TGTGCCAGCAGTTTAGGACAGGGGGCTTTTCAGCCCCAGCATTTT.

This clonotype has a count of ten or more. The chain is built from TRBV15 and TRBJ2-1; the match to TRBD2 covers 7 bases. The CDR3 loop spans 14 amino acids. V lost 0 bases, J lost 5 bases, and 1 base stayed unmatched. Per the germline V gene, CDR1 is LNHNV and CDR2 is YYDKDF (reference sequence). The CDR3 bases are TGTGCCACCAGCAGAGATCTAGCGGACAATGAGCAGTTCTTC. Its translation is CATSRDLADNEQFF. The full variable domain, its missing parts supplied by reference TRBV15 and TRBJ2-1, is DAMVIQNPRYQVTQFGKPVTLSCSQTLNHNVMYWYQQKSSQAPKLLFHYYDKDFNNEADTPDNFQSRRPNTSFCFLDIRSPGLGDTAMYLCATSRDLADNEQFFGPGTRLTVL.

This clonotype occurred many times. The chain has TRBV29-1 and TRBJ1-1; D remains ambiguous. The CDR3 is made up of 13 amino acids. Per the germline V gene, CDR1 is SQVTM and CDR2 is ANQGSEA. Trimming removed 4 bases at V and 0 bases at J, with 9 bases between. CDR3 sequence: CSVALGVNTEAFF. The CDR3, as DNA: TGCAGCGTTGCCCTTGGGGTGAACACTGAAGCTTTCTTT.

This clonotype came up many times. J is TRBJ1-1 and V is TRBV14; D may be TRBD1 (6 bases). CDR1 is SGHDN, CDR2 FVKESK, per germline. V was pared by 1 base and J by 7 bases, with 13 bases between. The CDR3 contains 14 residues. CDR3 in amino acids: CASSQVRGLSEAFF. The CDR3 DNA is TGTGCCAGCAGCCAAGTCCGGGGGCTAAGTGAAGCTTTCTTT.

This clonotype was counted a few times. This may arise from a read error, as a much more abundant clone is one base away. The CDR3 DNA sequence: TGCAGTGCTAGACCCCCGACAGGCGAGGCCCAGTACTTC. Translating gives CSARPPTGEAQYF. The chain couples TRBV20-1 to TRBJ2-4; D might be TRBD1 (6 bases). Trimming removed 2 bases from V and 13 bases from J, with 18 bases in between. The germline V gene encodes CDR1 DFQATT and CDR2 SNEGSKA (reference sequence). This CDR3 comprises 13 residues.

This clonotype was seen many times. The rearrangement links TRBV20-1 to TRBJ2-1; D gene ambiguous. CDR3 length equals 14 residues. Germline V gives CDR1 DFQATT, CDR2 SNEGSKA (reference sequence). Trimming pared 6 bases from V and 3 bases from J, leaving 15 bases between. The CDR3 nucleotides are TGCAGTGCCGTCCGTAGCCTCAACTACAATGAGCAGTTCTTC. Translating gives CSAVRSLNYNEQFF.

The V call is TRBV30, the J call TRBJ1-1; D gene ambiguous. The V gene's germline CDR1 is GTSNPN and CDR2 SVGIG (reference sequence). There are 14 residues in the CDR3. V dropped 0 bases and J dropped 0 bases, with 8 bases sitting between them. CDR3 sequence: CAWSVQVVNTEAFF. The CDR3 nucleotides are TGTGCCTGGAGTGTACAAGTTGTGAACACTGAAGCTTTCTTT.

To note about this clonotype: This may be a read error, as it is one base from a much larger clone. The chain couples TRBV5-5 to TRBJ2-5, with D possibly called TRBD1 or TRBD2 (5 bases each). The germline gives CDR1 SGHKS, CDR2 YYEKEE (reference sequence). Between the trimmed V and J ends, which lost 2 bases and 11 bases, there was a span of 25 bases. The CDR3 runs 16 residues. The CDR3 DNA sequence: TGTGCCAGCAGCTTACGTCCGGGACCTTTCATCGATGAGCAGTACTTC. This encodes CASSLRPGPFIDEQYF.

The chain uses TRBV12-3 or TRBV12-4 and TRBJ2-7, with 10 bases fitting TRBD2. Germline trimming cut 10 bases from V and 4 bases from J; bases unmatched to any gene: 7. This CDR3 has 13 residues. The CDR3, as DNA: TGTGCCACGGGAGCGGGGGGGATATACGAGCAGTACTTC. Translation gives CATGAGGIYEQYF.

The chain carries TRBV2 and TRBJ2-7; 7 bases line up with TRBD1. V gave up 4 bases and J gave up 3 bases; unmatched junction bases: 6. Germline lookup yields CDR1 SNHLY and CDR2 FYNNEI. CDR3 length: 14 amino acids. CDR3 sequence reads: CASSGQGGYYEQYF. The DNA for the CDR3 is TGTGCCAGCAGTGGACAGGGTGGTTACTACGAGCAGTACTTC.

This clonotype came up many times. V is TRBV3-1 and J is TRBJ2-5; unclear D gene. The CDR3 contains 14 residues. Germline values: CDR1 LGHDT, CDR2 YNNKEL (reference sequence). V was pared by 4 bases and J by 2 bases, with 11 bases between. CDR3 region: CASSPRILQETQYF. CDR3 sequence (DNA): TGTGCCAGCAGCCCTCGGATCTTACAAGAGACCCAGTACTTC.

Concerning this clonotype itself: Being one base from a much bigger clone, this may be a read error. V and J are TRBV27 and TRBJ2-1; 11 bases line up with TRBD2. Trimming removed 7 bases from V and 1 base from J; junction bases left unmatched: 6. Per germline, CDR1 MNHEY and CDR2 SMNVEV (reference sequence). The CDR3 covers 16 residues. DNA for the CDR3: TGTGCCAGCAAGGTAACTAGCGGGAGATCCTACAATGAGCAGTTCTTC. Its protein product is CASKVTSGRSYNEQFF.

This clonotype was seen repeatedly, ten times or more. The genes are TRBV20-1 and TRBJ2-7; 9 positions match TRBD1. Unmatched junction bases numbered 7, after V lost 6 bases and J lost 1 base. The CDR3 has 14 amino acids. CDR1 and CDR2 from the germline V gene are DFQATT and SNEGSKA (reference sequence). CDR3: CSAPTGGMSYEQYF. The CDR3 nucleotides are TGCAGTGCCCCGACAGGGGGGATGTCCTACGAGCAGTACTTC.

The chain is built from TRBV5-1 and TRBJ2-7; possible D gene TRBD2, 5 bases. Germline CDR1 is SGHRS and CDR2 is YFSETQ. Trimming removed 5 bases from V and 3 bases from J, with 21 bases in between. The CDR3 consists of 16 residues. The CDR3 sequence is CASSVGFGRALYEQYF. The CDR3 DNA follows: TGCGCCAGCAGTGTCGGGTTTGGGCGGGCACTCTACGAGCAGTACTTC.

The chain joins TRBV7-9 to TRBJ1-2, with a tentative D call TRBD1 (5 bases). CDR1 is SEHNR, CDR2 FQNEAQ, per germline (reference sequence). The V gene lost 5 bases and the J gene lost 8 bases, with 15 bases spanning the gap. This CDR3 region has 13 residues. Here the CDR3 reads CASSPIPGGGYTF. Here the CDR3 DNA reads TGTGCCAGCAGCCCCATCCCGGGGGGGGGCTACACCTTC.

The gene calls are TRBV13 and TRBJ2-2; TRBD2 is a possible D gene (5 bases). CDR1 is PRHDT, CDR2 FYEKMQ, per germline (reference sequence). V was cut by 7 bases and J by 3 bases, with 18 bases left in between. The CDR3 has 16 amino acids. The CDR3 DNA sequence: TGTGCCAGCACCGGAGGCTCCGGACGGTACACCGGGGAGCTGTTTTTT. It codes for CASTGGSGRYTGELFF.

This clonotype was detected only a few times. A clone one base away is much larger, so this may be a read error. This chain connects TRBV6-1 to TRBJ2-4; D is perhaps TRBD2 (5 bases). The V end was cut by 6 bases, the J end by 1 base, with 10 bases between. The CDR3 length is 14 residues. CDR1 MNHNS and CDR2 SASEGT come from the germline V gene. In DNA, the CDR3 is TGTGCCAGCAGGGGAGTAGTCGCCAAAAACATTCAGTACTTC. Translating it yields CASRGVVAKNIQYF.

This clonotype was seen at least ten times. The CDR3 DNA reads as TGTGCCAGCAGTGTATCCAGGGAGGGGAGTGGGATAGCCAAAAACATTCAGTACTTC. Protein: CASSVSREGSGIAKNIQYF. The chain has TRBV7-7 and TRBJ2-4, with 7 bases lining up with TRBD2. Germline assignment: CDR1 SSHAT and CDR2 FNYEAQ (reference sequence). The CDR3 contains 19 residues. The V segment lost 6 bases and the J segment 0 bases; nucleotides outside the gene matches: 17.

This clonotype showed up many times. V is TRBV18 and J is TRBJ1-2, with a possible D match to TRBD1 (5 bases). Germline assignment: CDR1 KGHSH and CDR2 LQKENI. This CDR3 has 13 amino acids. V gave up 0 bases and J gave up 8 bases, with 10 bases separating them. CDR3: CASSPPFQGGYTF. The CDR3 nucleotides are TGTGCCAGCTCACCACCGTTCCAGGGCGGCTACACCTTC.

The rearrangement links TRBV5-5 to TRBJ1-5; D might be TRBD1 (5 bases). The CDR3 length is 14 residues. CDR1 and CDR2 from the germline V gene are SGHKS and YYEKEE (reference sequence). With 4 bases removed from V and 3 bases from J, the gap between germline ends came to 11 bases. CDR3 nucleotides: TGTGCCAGCAGCCTTCAGGGACCCAATCAGCCCCAGCATTTT. Translation gives CASSLQGPNQPQHF. Supplemented by reference TRBV5-5 and TRBJ1-5, the full variable domain reads DAGVTQSPTHLIKTRGQQVTLRCSPISGHKSVSWYQQVLGQGPQFIFQYYEKEERGRGNFPDRFSARQFPNYSSELNVNALLLGDSALYLCASSLQGPNQPQHFGDGTRLSIL.

The genes are TRBV5-5 and TRBJ2-5; D might be TRBD1 (6 bases). This CDR3 has 16 amino acids. The germline V gene has CDR1 SGHKS and CDR2 YYEKEE (reference sequence). V was clipped by 4 bases and J by 1 base, with 17 bases between them. In DNA form, the CDR3 reads TGTGCCAGCAGCCCCATACCCGGCAGGGGCCAAGAGACCCAGTACTTC. The encoded protein is CASSPIPGRGQETQYF.

This clonotype was observed at least ten times. The rearrangement joins TRBV3-1 to TRBJ1-2; possible D gene TRBD1, 5 bases. With 2 bases removed from V and 3 bases from J, the gap between germline ends came to 10 bases. The germline V gene encodes CDR1 LGHDT and CDR2 YNNKEL (reference sequence). This CDR3 has 14 residues. DNA for the CDR3: TGTGCCAGCAGCCAAATCCAGGGCGACTATGGCTACACCTTC. Translation: CASSQIQGDYGYTF.

This clonotype was counted ten times or more. CDR3 protein: CASSLVRETQYF. CDR3 coding DNA: TGTGCCAGCAGCTTAGTCCGGGAGACCCAGTACTTC. This chain connects TRBV7-2 to TRBJ2-5; D not resolved. This CDR3 is built from 12 residues. Trimming stripped 1 base from V and 5 bases from J, with 5 bases between. Germline V gene data show CDR1 as SGHTA and CDR2 as FQGNSA.

This clonotype has a count of ten or more. V and J are TRBV7-9 and TRBJ2-4; weak D call: TRBD1 (6 bases). Trimming took off 4 bases at V and 6 bases at J, with 13 bases between the two ends. Germline V gives CDR1 SEHNR, CDR2 FQNEAQ (reference sequence). This CDR3 is built from 14 residues. The CDR3 bases are TGTGCCAGCAGCTCAGAGGCGGACAGAAACATTCAGTACTTC. This translates into CASSSEADRNIQYF.

The genes are TRBV18 and TRBJ2-7, with 8 positions matching TRBD1. The CDR3 has 15 residues. Germline values: CDR1 KGHSH, CDR2 LQKENI. Trimming took 3 bases from V and 4 from J; bases not matched to a gene: 8. The CDR3 sequence: CASSPKTGAEYEQYF. CDR3 coding DNA: TGTGCCAGCTCACCCAAGACAGGGGCTGAGTACGAGCAGTACTTC. The whole variable domain, filled in from reference TRBV18 and TRBJ2-7, reads NAGVMQNPRHLVRRRGQEARLRCSPMKGHSHVYWYRQLPEEGLKFMVYLQKENIIDESGMPKERFSAEFPKEGPSILRIQQVVRGDSAAYFCASSPKTGAEYEQYFGPGTRLTVT.